This T cell receptor beta chain was observed in a study of cytomegalovirus exposure and HLA in healthy donors. PCR employed 60 Vbeta and 13 Jbeta primers. Sequencing used immunoSEQ multiplex PCR; TCRdb keeps in-frame clones, though not all of them. This sample has approximately 140,000 clones, with around 86% found just once. There are 19 residues in the CDR3. Trimming took 6 bases from V and 0 from J; bases not matched to a gene: 13. CDR1 and CDR2 (germline): SGHTA, FQGTGA. This clonotype was obtained from a man between 18 and 29 years old in good health and CMV-seronegative. Sequenced sample: PBMCs. The rearrangement links TRBV7-3 to TRBJ1-5; 11 bases agree with TRBD1. The CDR3 DNA follows: TGTGCCAGCAGGTACACCTCGGACAGGGGGCAACCTAGCAATCAGCCCCAGCATTTT. Protein sequence: CASRYTSDRGQPSNQPQHF.